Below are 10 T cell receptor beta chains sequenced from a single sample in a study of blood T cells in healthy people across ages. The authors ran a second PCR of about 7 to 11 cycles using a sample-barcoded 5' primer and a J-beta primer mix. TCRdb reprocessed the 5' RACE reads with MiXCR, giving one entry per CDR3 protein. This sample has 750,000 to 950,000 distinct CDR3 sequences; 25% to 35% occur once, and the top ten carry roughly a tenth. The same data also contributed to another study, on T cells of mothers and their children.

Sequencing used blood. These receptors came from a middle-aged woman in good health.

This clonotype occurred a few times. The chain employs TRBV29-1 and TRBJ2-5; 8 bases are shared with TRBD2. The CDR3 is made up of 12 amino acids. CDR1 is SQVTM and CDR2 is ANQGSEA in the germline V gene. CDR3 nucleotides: TGCAGTGCGCGGGGGGCCGTGGGGACCCAGTACTTC. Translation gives CSARGAVGTQYF.

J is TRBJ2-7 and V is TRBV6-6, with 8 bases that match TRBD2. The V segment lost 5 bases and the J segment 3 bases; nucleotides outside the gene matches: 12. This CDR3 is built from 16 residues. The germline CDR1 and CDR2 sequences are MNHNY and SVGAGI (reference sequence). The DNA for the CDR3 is TGTGCCAGCAGTCAAATGGGGCGGGGGGCCAGCTACGAGCAGTACTTC. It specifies CASSQMGRGASYEQYF.

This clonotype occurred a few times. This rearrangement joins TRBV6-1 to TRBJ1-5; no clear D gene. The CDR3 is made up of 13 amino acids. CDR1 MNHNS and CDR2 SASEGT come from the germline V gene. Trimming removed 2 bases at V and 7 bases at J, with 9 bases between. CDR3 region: CASSEFGEQPQHF. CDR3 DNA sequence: TGTGCCAGCAGTGAATTTGGGGAACAGCCCCAGCATTTT.

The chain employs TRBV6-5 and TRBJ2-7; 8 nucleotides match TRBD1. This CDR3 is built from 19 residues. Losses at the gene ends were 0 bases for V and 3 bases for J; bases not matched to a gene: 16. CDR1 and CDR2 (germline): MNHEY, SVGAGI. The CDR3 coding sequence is TGTGCCAGCAGTTACTCGTTTATTGGACAGGGAGCGTTGGGCTACGAGCAGTACTTC. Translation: CASSYSFIGQGALGYEQYF.

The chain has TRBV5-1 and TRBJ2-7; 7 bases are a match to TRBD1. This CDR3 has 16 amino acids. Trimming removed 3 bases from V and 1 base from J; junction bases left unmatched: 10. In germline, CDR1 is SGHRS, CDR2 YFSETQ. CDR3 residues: CASSSHSGTVSYEQYF. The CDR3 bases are TGCGCCAGCAGCTCCCACTCCGGGACAGTATCCTACGAGCAGTACTTC.

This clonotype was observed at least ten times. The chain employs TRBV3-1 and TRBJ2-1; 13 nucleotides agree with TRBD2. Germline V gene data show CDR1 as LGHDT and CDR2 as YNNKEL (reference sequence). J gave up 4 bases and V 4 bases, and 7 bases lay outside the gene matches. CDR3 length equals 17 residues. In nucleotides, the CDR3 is TGTGCCAGCAGCCCCCTACTAGCGGGGGGGAATTACAATGAGCAGTTCTTC. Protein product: CASSPLLAGGNYNEQFF.

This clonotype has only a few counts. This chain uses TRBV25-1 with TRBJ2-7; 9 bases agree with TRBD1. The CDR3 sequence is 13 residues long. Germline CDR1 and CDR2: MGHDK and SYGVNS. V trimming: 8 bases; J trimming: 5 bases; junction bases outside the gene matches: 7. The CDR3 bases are TGTGCCAGCGGAGGACAGGGGCTCAACGAGCAGTACTTC. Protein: CASGGQGLNEQYF.

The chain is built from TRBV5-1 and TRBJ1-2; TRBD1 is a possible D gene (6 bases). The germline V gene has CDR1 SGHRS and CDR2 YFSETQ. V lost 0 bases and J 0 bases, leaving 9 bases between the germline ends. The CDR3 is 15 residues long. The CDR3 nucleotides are TGCGCCAGCAGCTTGGGGGACACTCCTAACTATGGCTACACCTTC. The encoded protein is CASSLGDTPNYGYTF.

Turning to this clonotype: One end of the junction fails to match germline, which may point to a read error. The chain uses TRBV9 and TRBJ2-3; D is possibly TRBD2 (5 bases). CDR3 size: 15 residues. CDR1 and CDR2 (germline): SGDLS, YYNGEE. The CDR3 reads CASSAHPSGADAQYF. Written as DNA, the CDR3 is TGTGCCAGCAGCGCCCACCCCAGCGGAGCAGATGCGCAGTATTTT.

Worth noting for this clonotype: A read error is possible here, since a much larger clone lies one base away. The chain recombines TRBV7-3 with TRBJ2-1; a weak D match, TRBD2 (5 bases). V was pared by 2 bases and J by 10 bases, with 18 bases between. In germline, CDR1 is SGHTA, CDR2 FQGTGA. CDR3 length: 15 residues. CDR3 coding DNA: TGTGCCAGCAGCTTACTTTTTCGGGGTTCCTACGAGCAGTTCTTC. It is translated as CASSLLFRGSYEQFF.